Each of the 23 T cell receptor beta chains below was sequenced from the same sample in a study of type 1 and type 2 diabetes patients. The PCR template was genomic DNA. Multiplex PCR with 30 forward and 13 reverse primers amplified the TCR beta CDR3. TCRdb itself ran the multiplex PCR reads through MiXCR, one entry per CDR3 protein. The sample includes about 270,000 distinct CDR3 sequences, more than 45% of them seen just once. The source material was peripheral blood mononuclear cells (PBMCs). These receptors all stem from a man between 18 and 29 years old with type 2 diabetes.

This chain uses TRBV30 with TRBJ1-2, with D uncertain. Deletions cut 1 base from V and 6 bases from J, with 6 bases between. CDR1 and CDR2 (germline): GTSNPN, SVGIG (reference sequence). The length of the CDR3 is 11 residues. For the CDR3, the DNA is TGTGCCTGGAGTGAAAGGGATGGCTACACCTTC. Translating gives CAWSERDGYTF.

This clonotype was observed a handful of times. The chain couples TRBV5-1 to TRBJ2-2; 7 bases are shared with TRBD2. This CDR3 comprises 17 residues. From germline, CDR1 is SGHRS and CDR2 YFSETQ. Unmatched junction bases numbered 6, after V lost 0 bases and J lost 1 base. In DNA form, the CDR3 reads TGCGCCAGCAGCTTGGGTGGTAGCGGGCAGAACACCGGGGAGCTGTTTTTT. This sequence encodes CASSLGGSGQNTGELFF.

The chain links TRBV7-8 to TRBJ2-4; TRBD1 matches 9 bases. The CDR3 covers 16 residues. Germline lookup yields CDR1 SGHVS and CDR2 FQNEAQ. Germline trimming cut 5 bases from V and 2 bases from J; bases unmatched to any gene: 7. CDR3 region: CASSTGTGRTKNIQYF. For the CDR3, the DNA is TGTGCCAGCAGCACCGGGACAGGGAGGACCAAAAACATTCAGTACTTC.

As concerns this clonotype: The junction departs from the called germline gene at one end, perhaps through a read error. The chain couples TRBV7-2 to TRBJ2-2; D may be TRBD2 (5 bases). The germline V gene has CDR1 SGHTA and CDR2 FQGNSA. The CDR3 totals 13 residues. CDR3: CASSLLSYGELLF. The CDR3 DNA follows: TGTGCCAGCAGCTTATTATCGTACGGGGAGCTGCTTTTT.

This clonotype was picked up a small number of times. The chain joins TRBV2 to TRBJ2-2; possibly TRBD2 for D (5 bases). Germline V lookup: CDR1 SNHLY, CDR2 FYNNEI. The CDR3 runs to 15 residues. V was pared by 4 bases and J by 5 bases, with 14 bases between. CDR3 loop: CASSVLRVGTGELFF. As DNA, the CDR3 is TGTGCCAGCAGTGTCTTGAGGGTAGGGACCGGGGAGCTGTTTTTT.

This clonotype was picked up many times. CDR3 sequence reads: CAIRGREQNTEAFF. The CDR3 DNA reads TGTGCCATCAGGGGGCGGGAGCAGAACACTGAAGCTTTCTTT. This chain uses TRBV10-3 with TRBJ1-1; D possibly corresponds to TRBD1 (5 bases). The ends were cut back, 6 bases at V and 1 base at J, with 12 bases in the middle. The CDR3 runs 14 residues. The germline CDR1 and CDR2 sequences are ENHRY and SYGVKD.

This clonotype was seen only a few times. The CDR3 bases are TGTGCCAGCAGCTTGGGGGTACGCTATGGCTACACCTTC. It yields the protein CASSLGVRYGYTF. The rearrangement uses TRBV7-9 and TRBJ1-2; perhaps TRBD1 as D (5 bases). Germline assignment: CDR1 SEHNR and CDR2 FQNEAQ (reference sequence). Trimming removed 3 bases from V and 4 bases from J, with 9 bases in between. The CDR3 is made up of 13 amino acids.

This clonotype was counted many times. For the CDR3, the DNA is TGTGCCAGCAGTGACAGTCCCGACACCGGGGAGCTGTTTTTT. This gives the protein CASSDSPDTGELFF. The V call is TRBV6-4, the J call TRBJ2-2; the D is unclear. The CDR3 consists of 14 residues. Germline V gives CDR1 MRHNA, CDR2 SNTAGT. V lost 2 bases and J 3 bases, leaving 7 bases between the germline ends.

This clonotype was counted between two and nine times. The V gene is TRBV30, the J gene TRBJ1-2; no firm D call. CDR3 length: 13 residues. Germline V gene lookup returns CDR1 GTSNPN and CDR2 SVGIG (reference sequence). V shed 1 base and J shed 3 bases, with 9 bases lying between them. The CDR3 region has the DNA TGTGCCTGGAGTGGGGCAGCAGACTATGGCTACACCTTC. It codes for CAWSGAADYGYTF.

A few counts support this clonotype. The chain employs TRBV2 and TRBJ1-4; D unclear. V gave up 4 bases and J gave up 8 bases, with 11 bases separating them. Germline CDR1 SNHLY, CDR2 FYNNEI. This CDR3 is built from 13 residues. As DNA, the CDR3 is TGTGCCAGCAGTGTAAGGGAGGGAGAAAAACTGTTTTTT. Translation gives CASSVREGEKLFF.

This clonotype was found many times. The genes are TRBV25-1 and TRBJ1-2, with TRBD1 identical over 9 bases. V lost 1 base and J lost 8; bases outside the gene matches: 5. This CDR3 is built from 14 residues. Looked up from germline, CDR1 is MGHDK and CDR2 is SYGVNS. The CDR3 DNA sequence: TGTGCCAGCAGTGAATCCGGGACAGGGTTCGGCTACACCTTC. Its protein product is CASSESGTGFGYTF.

This sequence joins TRBV9 and TRBJ2-7; the D is unclear. This CDR3 spans 14 amino acids. Trimming removed 0 bases at V and 6 bases at J, with 13 bases between. Per the germline V gene, CDR1 is SGDLS and CDR2 is YYNGEE. CDR3 coding DNA: TGTGCCAGCAGCGTAGCTCTAGGCCCTGCCGAGCAGTACTTC. As protein: CASSVALGPAEQYF.

The chain uses TRBV7-9 and TRBJ2-7; 12 bases match TRBD1. Germline CDR1 is SEHNR and CDR2 is FQNEAQ (reference sequence). V shed 1 base, J shed 7 bases, and the junction held 5 bases outside the gene matches. This CDR3 has 15 residues. The CDR3 here is CASSLGGQGAGEQYF. CDR3 DNA sequence: TGTGCCAGCAGCTTAGGGGGACAGGGGGCGGGTGAGCAGTACTTC.

The genes are TRBV19 and TRBJ1-2; TRBD1 is a possible D gene (5 bases). Germline CDR1 reads LNHDA; CDR2 reads SQIVND (reference sequence). This CDR3 contains 12 residues. V lost 3 bases, J lost 6 bases, and 8 bases lay in between. CDR3 protein: CASSIGTDGYTF. The CDR3 DNA follows: TGTGCCAGTAGTATCGGGACGGATGGCTACACCTTC.

This clonotype was observed a handful of times. V and J are TRBV12-3 or TRBV12-4 and TRBJ1-2, with D perhaps matching TRBD1 (5 bases). This CDR3 comprises 13 residues. The ends were cut back, 8 bases at V and 3 bases at J, with 13 bases in the middle. CDR3 amino acids: CASVGRAYYGYTF. DNA for the CDR3: TGTGCCAGCGTCGGCAGGGCCTACTATGGCTACACCTTC.

The rearrangement links TRBV2 to TRBJ2-7, with a possible D match to TRBD1 (5 bases). The CDR3 length is 13 residues. Germline CDR1 SNHLY, CDR2 FYNNEI. Deletions cut 6 bases from V and 2 bases from J, with 11 bases between. The CDR3 bases are TGTGCCAGCAGGAGACAGCCTGCCTACGAGCAGTACTTC. Protein product: CASRRQPAYEQYF.

The chain carries TRBV4-1 and TRBJ2-7; possible D gene TRBD1, 6 bases. The ends were cut back, 2 bases at V and 3 bases at J, with 14 bases in the middle. The length of the CDR3 is 15 residues. Germline V gene data show CDR1 as MGHRA and CDR2 as YSYEKL. The CDR3 DNA reads as TGCGCCAGCAGCCAAACCACAGGGAACCACTACGAGCAGTACTTC. It is translated as CASSQTTGNHYEQYF.

This clonotype occurred a few times. This chain connects TRBV7-8 to TRBJ2-1; D is undetermined. The CDR3 length is 17 residues. Germline loops: CDR1 SGHVS, CDR2 FQNEAQ. Trimming removed 1 base at V and 0 bases at J, with 13 bases between. The CDR3 protein is CASSLDQLGYSYNEQFF. CDR3 coding DNA: TGTGCCAGCAGCTTAGATCAGTTAGGGTACTCCTACAATGAGCAGTTCTTC.

The sample holds a few counts of this clonotype. The chain has TRBV2 and TRBJ2-4; no reliable D call. The V gene lost 6 bases and the J gene lost 7 bases, with 16 bases spanning the gap. The CDR3 is 14 residues long. Germline V gene sequence: CDR1 SNHLY, CDR2 FYNNEI. The CDR3 loop is CASSSLQVMNIQYF. The CDR3 region has the DNA TGTGCCAGCAGCTCGTTGCAGGTTATGAACATTCAGTACTTC.

This chain joins TRBV4-2 and TRBJ1-2; the match to TRBD1 covers 7 bases. Germline trimming cut 5 bases from V and 7 bases from J; bases unmatched to any gene: 4. This CDR3 has 12 amino acids. Germline assignment: CDR1 LGHNA and CDR2 YNFKEQ. CDR3 nucleotides: TGTGCCAGCAGCTATGACAGGGCTGGCTACACCTTC. Residues: CASSYDRAGYTF.

V gene TRBV11-2 combines with J gene TRBJ2-1; 10 bases fit TRBD1. V shed 5 bases, J shed 4 bases, and the junction held 29 bases outside the gene matches. The germline CDR1 and CDR2 sequences are SGHAT and FQNNGV. The CDR3 loop spans 23 amino acids. CDR3 DNA: TGTGCCAGCAGCCCGGACAGGGGGTTCCTCCCTAGTCGGAGCGCGGGAGTTTACAATGAGCAGTTCTTC. It specifies CASSPDRGFLPSRSAGVYNEQFF.

The rearrangement joins TRBV5-4 to TRBJ2-2; 8 bases agree with TRBD2. CDR3 size: 15 residues. CDR1 is SGHNT and CDR2 is YYREEE in the germline V gene (reference sequence). With 4 bases clipped from V and 4 bases from J, the junction kept 6 bases outside the gene matches. The CDR3 spells CASSPGLATTGELFF. DNA of the CDR3: TGTGCCAGCAGCCCAGGACTAGCAACCACCGGGGAGCTGTTTTTT.

This clonotype has only a few counts. V and J are TRBV2 and TRBJ2-3, with a possible D match to TRBD2 (6 bases). Trimming left V 4 bases short and J 2 bases short, with 10 bases between. Germline values: CDR1 SNHLY, CDR2 FYNNEI. The CDR3 is 14 amino acids. The CDR3 bases are TGTGCCAGCAGTGGCGGCGGGATCACAGATACGCAGTATTTT. Translation gives CASSGGGITDTQYF.